What follows are 5 T cell receptor beta chains derived from one specimen sequenced in a study of blood T cells in healthy people across ages. Primers used in a second PCR of about 7 to 12 cycles were a sample-barcoded 5' primer and a J-beta primer mix. TCRdb analysed the 5' RACE reads with MiXCR anew, one entry per CDR3 protein. The profile shows around 780,000 distinct CDR3 sequences, under 30% of them singletons. The same sample was also used in a study of T cells of mothers and their children.

The sample was blood. The receptor source for this set is a boy aged 5-17 years in good health.

This chain connects TRBV2 to TRBJ2-5; tentatively, D is TRBD1 or TRBD2 (5 bases each). The end of the DNA fits TRBJ2-7 better, so the J call may be wrong. CDR3 size: 15 residues. Germline V gives CDR1 SNHLY, CDR2 FYNNEI. The CDR3 DNA is TGTGCCAGCAGTGAACCGGGACGGGGTACCTACGAGCAGTACTTC. It codes for CASSEPGRGTYEQYF.

This clonotype is medium-sized by share. The V and J genes are TRBV10-3 and TRBJ2-5; 8 bases fit TRBD2. After removal of 3 bases from V and 5 bases from J, the junction contained 8 bases not matched to a gene. This CDR3 has 15 amino acids. CDR1 is ENHRY and CDR2 is SYGVKD in the germline V gene. CDR3 residues: CAISDPGGRSETQYF. CDR3 DNA: TGTGCCATCAGTGACCCGGGGGGGCGGTCGGAGACCCAGTACTTC.

This clonotype was observed a handful of times. The chain recombines TRBV10-3 with TRBJ2-5, with D tentatively TRBD1 (5 bases). The CDR3 sequence is 11 residues long. In germline, CDR1 is ENHRY, CDR2 SYGVKD. Trimming took 11 bases from V and 3 from J, leaving 10 bases between them. CDR3 protein: CAAGMEETQYF. CDR3 nucleotide sequence: TGTGCCGCAGGGATGGAAGAGACCCAGTACTTC.

This clonotype has only a few counts. The DNA for the CDR3 is TGTGCCAGCAGCTCCCAGGGGAACAATCAGCCCCAGCATTTT. As protein: CASSSQGNNQPQHF. The chain couples TRBV7-2 to TRBJ1-5; D is possibly TRBD1 (6 bases). V shed 4 bases and J shed 3 bases, with 10 bases lying between them. The CDR3 spans 14 residues. Germline values: CDR1 SGHTA, CDR2 FQGNSA.

The genes are TRBV20-1 and TRBJ2-7, with 10 bases fitting TRBD2. The CDR3 covers 14 residues. V lost 6 bases, J lost 7 bases, and 12 bases stayed unmatched. Germline CDR1 is DFQATT and CDR2 is SNEGSKA (reference sequence). The CDR3 bases are TGCAGTGCCGAGTCCAGCGGGGGGGCGAGTGAGCAGTACTTC. It translates to CSAESSGGASEQYF.